The rows below give T cell receptor beta chains drawn from one sample of a study of blood T cell repertoires in COVID-19. Clones were read by immunoSEQ multiplex PCR, and TCRdb kept only the in-frame ones, dropping some. This sample carries 250,000 to 350,000 clones, 85% to 90% of them seen once, and the ten largest clones take around 4.4%. Sequenced: PBMCs or T cells enriched from blood (not recorded which). Receptor source: a woman in her late teens or twenties with acute COVID-19. The conserved cysteine and the conserved F or W are not part of the CDR3 here.

v_gene	j_gene	CDR3aa
TRBV5-1	TRBJ2-5	ASSSGTVAAQY
TRBV4-2	TRBJ1-2	ASSQELTSAGPGYT
TRBV29-1	TRBJ2-2	SVGESAGELF
TRBV27	TRBJ1-2	ASSVGGSYGYT
TRBV11-2	TRBJ2-7	ASSMLAGTSSYEQY
TRBV3-1/TRBV3-2	TRBJ2-7	ASSPSDGDTV
TRBV6-1	TRBJ1-2	ASSTGEDYGYT
TRBV7-2	TRBJ1-4	ASSLTGSTEKLF
TRBV29-1	TRBJ1-2	SVESGVYGYT
TRBV5-1	TRBJ1-6	ASSGQYNSPLH
TRBV19	TRBJ1-5	ASSIVGVGQPQH
TRBV28	TRBJ2-3	ASRQTGTSGRRGDTQY
TRBV27	TRBJ2-3	ASSSTGTGGIDTQY
TRBV28	TRBJ2-1	ASNSDQAGSSSYNEQF
TRBV10-2	TRBJ2-7	ASSELLSGRSYEQY
TRBV24-1	TRBJ2-7	ATSDQGQGTHEQY
TRBV5-1	TRBJ2-2	ASSILEGELF
TRBV9	TRBJ2-5	ASSEGGLATQETQY
TRBV27	TRBJ2-1	ASSSTRLAGSYNEQF
TRBV3-1/TRBV3-2	TRBJ2-2	ASSQPPTGGASGELF
TRBV12-3/TRBV12-4	TRBJ2-1	ASRSTVGEQF
TRBV7-2	TRBJ2-3	ASSLGAIVPTDTQY
TRBV18	TRBJ2-7	ASSPLGGHPNDEQY
TRBV19	TRBJ1-1	ASRTGGGTEAF
TRBV10-2	TRBJ2-1	ASTGTSVNEQF
TRBV11-3	TRBJ2-2	ASSIRGGTGELF
TRBV29-1	TRBJ2-4	SVGTGILGTRNIQY
TRBV7-3	TRBJ2-3	ASSLIGREYTDTQY
TRBV7-9	TRBJ1-4	ASSLSRAGAPGNEKLF
TRBV7-2	TRBJ1-6	ASSLKADRSPLH
TRBV24-1	TRBJ2-5	ATSDWTGQGETQY
TRBV14	TRBJ2-1	ASSPTGKSRNEQF
TRBV12-3/TRBV12-4	TRBJ2-3	ASSLVGRDTQY
TRBV7-3	TRBJ2-1	ASSRERGEQF
TRBV28	TRBJ1-5	ASSPRQGSNQPQH
TRBV19	TRBJ2-7	AVGPTGSYEQY
TRBV25-1	TRBJ1-2	ASSDQFNYGYT
TRBV18	TRBJ2-7	ASSPSSSREQY
TRBV19	TRBJ1-2	ASSIEAGDYGYT
TRBV5-6	TRBJ2-2	ASSVLAAGELF
TRBV3-1/TRBV3-2	TRBJ2-7	ASSQEKGYEQY
TRBV28	TRBJ2-7	ASSLLLEASYEQY
TRBV19	TRBJ1-2	ASRARWVNYGYT
TRBV6-5	TRBJ2-7	ASSYSTGVGEQY
TRBV27	TRBJ2-1	ASASGASGRNEQF